The clone carrying this T cell receptor beta chain is a singleton in its sample. Its target is not known. Sequenced by immunoSEQ multiplex PCR; TCRdb stores in-frame clones only, minus some. The data hold over 70,000 clones, with roughly 94% observed a single time. The CDR3 length is 13 residues. Germline assignment: CDR1 MGHRA and CDR2 YSYEKL. The ends lost 2 bases at V and 8 bases at J; junction bases unmatched: 5. The data were obtained in a study of graft-versus-host responses after intestinal transplantation. Background on the study: The recipients all started with anti-thymocyte globulin induction and then took tacrolimus and steroids for 3 to 4 years. General study points: Researchers found peak circulating GvH clone levels linked to early post-transplant HvG declines. Allografts of one patient group, those with graft-donor T cell macrochimerism, had high graft-versus-host to host-versus-graft clonal ratios. Detection of GvH clones occurred in recipient marrow, and some had their first appearance in ileum or blood.

This chain links TRBV4-1 with TRBJ1-1, with 7 bases aligning to TRBD1. This receptor was obtained from a human donor who received an intestinal transplant. The material sequenced was unstimulated CD8+ T cells sorted from spleen or lymph node cells, taken before intestinal transplant. The CDR3: CASSQIGQDEAFF. The DNA for the CDR3 is TGCGCCAGCAGCCAAATCGGACAGGACGAAGCTTTCTTT.